Listed below are T cell receptor beta chains from one sample, sequenced in a study of beta chain features in type 1 diabetes. Some clones are missing from TCRdb's copy, which holds only in-frame ones; the method was immunoSEQ multiplex PCR. The table shows 130,000 to 150,000 clones, with approximately 13% occurring only once. The material sequenced was central memory CD4+ T cells from blood. The receptors come from a man younger than 35 with type 1 diabetes. The CDR3 runs from the conserved cysteine through the conserved F or W. D genes are given only for firm matches. For some rows the clone size is stated as once, few or many, or as a class when expanded; others skip it.

TRBJ2-1,NA,TRBV7-8,TRBD2,CASSPTWGLARNVEQFF,TGTGCCAGCAGCCCAACATGGGGACTAGCAAGGAACGTTGAGCAGTTCTTC
TRBJ2-1,NA,TRBV2,NA,CASRDRDPYNEQFF,TGTGCCAGCAGGGACCGGGACCCGTACAATGAGCAGTTCTTC
TRBJ1-5,NA,TRBV5-1,TRBD1,CATPDRVGVQPQHF,TGCGCCACCCCGGACAGGGTAGGGGTTCAGCCCCAGCATTTT
TRBJ1-2,NA,TRBV30,NA,CAWTGQPGYGYTF,TGTGCCTGGACGGGACAACCCGGCTATGGCTACACCTTC
TRBJ1-5,NA,TRBV30,NA,CAWSGVNQPQHF,TGTGCCTGGAGTGGGGTTAATCAGCCCCAGCATTTT
TRBJ2-1,NA,TRBV5-1,TRBD1,CASSLEGGYNNEQFF,TGCGCCAGCAGCTTAGAAGGGGGCTATAACAATGAGCAGTTCTTC
TRBJ2-6,NA,TRBV5-4,TRBD1,CASGTGGSGANVLTF,TGTGCCAGCGGGACAGGGGGCTCTGGGGCCAACGTCCTGACTTTC
TRBJ2-3,NA,TRBV6-7,NA,CASSYSGGPTDTQYF,TGTGCCAGCAGTTACTCGGGGGGGCCCACAGATACGCAGTATTTT
TRBJ2-5,many,TRBV15,NA,CATSRDPLETQYF,TGTGCCACCAGCAGAGATCCCTTGGAGACCCAGTACTTC
TRBJ2-3,NA,TRBV9,NA,CASSPFTASTDTQYF,TGTGCCAGCAGCCCATTCACGGCCTCCACAGATACGCAGTATTTT
TRBJ2-1,NA,TRBV7-6,NA,CASSLGDRRTNEQFF,TGTGCCAGCAGCTTAGGGGATAGACGAACCAATGAGCAGTTCTTC
TRBJ2-1,NA,TRBV29-1,NA,CSVEGTADYNEQFF,TGCAGCGTTGAAGGGACAGCAGACTACAATGAGCAGTTCTTC
TRBJ2-5,NA,TRBV5-8,TRBD1,CASSSGQDPGRETQYF,TGTGCCAGCAGCTCAGGACAGGACCCGGGACGGGAGACCCAGTACTTC
TRBJ2-5,NA,TRBV18,NA,CASSPTNSQETQYF,TGTGCCAGCTCACCAACAAACTCCCAAGAGACCCAGTACTTC
TRBJ1-4,few,TRBV18,TRBD1,CASSPGTGREKLFF,TGTGCCAGCTCACCAGGGACAGGGCGTGAAAAACTGTTTTTT
TRBJ1-2,NA,TRBV5-6,NA,CASSSPPGVYGYTF,TGTGCCAGCAGCTCACCGCCGGGAGTCTATGGCTACACCTTC
TRBJ2-3,few,TRBV30,TRBD1,CAWNVGQGVTQYF,TGTGCCTGGAACGTTGGGCAGGGGGTGACGCAGTATTTT
TRBJ2-7,few,TRBV27,NA,CASRHGYEQYF,TGTGCCAGCAGGCACGGATACGAGCAGTACTTC
TRBJ2-1,NA,TRBV4-1,TRBD2,CASSQDPPAGGYNEQFF,TGCGCCAGCAGCCAAGATCCTCCAGCGGGGGGGTACAATGAGCAGTTCTTC
TRBJ2-1,NA,TRBV2,TRBD2,CASTPEAGGRNEQFF,TGTGCCAGCACCCCGGAAGCGGGGGGGCGAAATGAGCAGTTCTTC
TRBJ2-7,NA,TRBV5-4,NA,CASSFGRNYEQYF,TGTGCCAGCAGCTTCGGCAGAAACTACGAGCAGTACTTC
TRBJ2-5,NA,TRBV6-1,NA,CASSESRVRWETQYF,TGTGCCAGCAGTGAATCGAGGGTGAGGTGGGAGACCCAGTACTTC
TRBJ2-1,NA,TRBV29-1,NA,CSVGTVSYNEQFF,TGCAGCGTTGGGACAGTATCCTACAATGAGCAGTTCTTC
TRBJ2-1,NA,TRBV5-6,NA,CASREVGGRKNNEQFF,TGTGCCAGCAGAGAAGTGGGGGGACGGAAGAACAATGAGCAGTTCTTC
TRBJ1-5,NA,TRBV6-5,NA,CASSGPDQPQHF,TGTGCCAGCAGTGGACCGGATCAGCCCCAGCATTTT
TRBJ1-4,NA,TRBV29-1,NA,CSVSRGAIDEKLFF,TGCAGCGTGTCCAGGGGAGCCATCGATGAAAAACTGTTTTTT
TRBJ2-1,few,TRBV15,NA,CATSRDGFYNEQFF,TGTGCCACCAGCAGAGACGGGTTCTACAATGAGCAGTTCTTC
TRBJ2-7,NA,TRBV28,NA,CASSLKGYEQYF,TGTGCCAGCAGTTTGAAGGGATACGAGCAGTACTTC
TRBJ1-2,NA,TRBV7-7,NA,CASSRENGDGYTF,TGTGCTAGCAGCAGAGAAAACGGGGATGGCTACACCTTC
TRBJ2-5,NA,TRBV5-1,TRBD2,CASSLGGQGLNQETQYF,TGCGCCAGCAGCCTGGGAGGGCAGGGACTAAATCAAGAGACCCAGTACTTC
TRBJ2-2,once,TRBV7-9,NA,CASSLYPRGRTGELFF,TGTGCCAGCAGCTTATATCCCCGGGGAAGAACCGGGGAGCTGTTTTTT
TRBJ2-3,NA,TRBV5-6,NA,CASSLEGRGYTDTQYF,TGTGCCAGCAGCTTGGAGGGACGAGGATACACAGATACGCAGTATTTT
TRBJ1-6,NA,TRBV7-2,NA,CASSPAWDSLTLHF,TGTGCCAGCAGTCCCGCCTGGGACTCCCTGACCCTCCACTTT
TRBJ2-6,few,TRBV7-6,NA,CASSDKLGRGQLSGANVLTF,TGTGCCAGCAGCGACAAGCTCGGGCGGGGGCAACTCTCTGGGGCCAACGTCCTGACTTTC
TRBJ2-2,few,TRBV11-2,NA,CASSPGTTGELFF,TGTGCCAGCAGCCCGGGGACCACCGGGGAGCTGTTTTTT
TRBJ1-1,few,TRBV10-3,NA,CAIGPPTGTTEAFF,TGTGCCATCGGTCCACCGACCGGAACGACTGAAGCTTTCTTT
TRBJ2-5,few,TRBV28,NA,CASSPDIETQYF,TGTGCCAGCAGTCCCGACATAGAGACCCAGTACTTC
TRBJ1-6,few,TRBV7-8,NA,CASSPSVGLNNSPLHF,TGTGCCAGCAGCCCCTCTGTGGGGCTTAATAATTCACCCCTCCACTTT
TRBJ2-3,NA,TRBV28,TRBD2,CASSSNLGTRSTDTQYF,TGTGCCAGCAGTTCAAACCTCGGGACTAGGAGCACAGATACGCAGTATTTT
TRBJ1-2,few,TRBV7-2,NA,CASSLAGQDGYTF,TGTGCCAGCAGCTTAGCGGGCCAGGATGGCTACACCTTC
TRBJ2-7,NA,TRBV12-2,NA,CASRLPGRGRHEQYF,TGTGCAAGTCGCTTACCGGGCAGGGGTCGCCACGAGCAGTACTTC
TRBJ1-2,few,TRBV29-1,NA,CSVGQGTGLYGYTF,TGCAGCGTTGGTCAAGGAACCGGTCTCTATGGCTACACCTTC
TRBJ2-1,NA,TRBV7-9,NA,CASSLPSYNEQFF,TGTGCCAGCAGCTTACCCTCCTACAATGAGCAGTTCTTC
TRBJ1-2,few,TRBV10-3,NA,CAISETGHNYGYTF,TGTGCCATCAGTGAGACGGGACATAACTATGGCTACACCTTC
TRBJ1-2,many,TRBV2,NA,CASSEVAGPNYGYTF,TGTGCCAGCAGTGAGGTCGCGGGGCCCAACTATGGCTACACCTTC
TRBJ2-7,few,TRBV5-4,NA,CASSLDRKEQYF,TGTGCCAGCAGCCTTGACAGGAAGGAGCAGTACTTC
TRBJ2-5,few,TRBV5-4,NA,CASSLRTTQETQYF,TGTGCCAGCAGCTTAAGGACGACGCAAGAGACCCAGTACTTC
TRBJ2-1,NA,TRBV5-4,TRBD2,CASSAGSSGYNEQFF,TGTGCCAGCAGCGCTGGGTCTAGCGGCTACAATGAGCAGTTCTTC
TRBJ1-6,NA,TRBV4-1,TRBD1,CASSQERGQPISPLHF,TGCGCCAGCAGCCAAGAAAGGGGACAGCCGATTTCACCCCTCCACTTT
TRBJ2-3,few,TRBV27,TRBD2,CASSPWGGSEDTQYF,TGTGCCAGCAGTCCCTGGGGAGGGTCGGAAGATACGCAGTATTTT
TRBJ1-5,few,TRBV28,NA,CASRDGHNQPQHF,TGTGCCAGCAGGGACGGGCACAATCAGCCCCAGCATTTT
TRBJ2-7,NA,TRBV9,NA,CASSPRNEAYEQYF,TGTGCCAGCAGCCCCCGGAACGAAGCCTACGAGCAGTACTTC
TRBJ2-7,few,TRBV30,TRBD2,CAWTTSGGTYEQYF,TGTGCCTGGACGACTAGCGGGGGAACCTACGAGCAGTACTTC
TRBJ2-3,many,TRBV7-9,NA,CASSLSQAGDTQYF,TGTGCCAGCAGCTTAAGTCAGGCTGGAGATACGCAGTATTTT
TRBJ2-1,NA,TRBV5-1,NA,CASSLTFGLFDEQFF,TGCGCCAGCAGCTTGACGTTTGGGTTGTTCGATGAGCAGTTCTTC
TRBJ2-7,few,TRBV14,NA,CASSPKRGVSYEQYF,TGTGCCAGCAGCCCCAAGAGGGGGGTCAGCTACGAGCAGTACTTC
TRBJ1-2,NA,TRBV5-4,TRBD1,CASSSNRGGYGYTF,TGTGCCAGCAGCTCTAACAGGGGAGGCTATGGCTACACCTTC